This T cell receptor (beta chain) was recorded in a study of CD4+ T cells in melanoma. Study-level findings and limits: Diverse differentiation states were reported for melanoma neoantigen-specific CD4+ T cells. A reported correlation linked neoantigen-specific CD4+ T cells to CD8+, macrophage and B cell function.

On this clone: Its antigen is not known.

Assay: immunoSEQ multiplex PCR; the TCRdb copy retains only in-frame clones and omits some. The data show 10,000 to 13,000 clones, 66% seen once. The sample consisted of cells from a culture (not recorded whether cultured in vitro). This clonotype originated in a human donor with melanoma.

The DNA of the CDR3 is TGTGCCAGCAGTGAACGCCGGTACAATGAGCAGTTCTTC. Translated: CASSERRYNEQFF. This sequence joins TRBV2 and TRBJ2-1, with D unresolved. V lost 2 bases and J 4 bases, leaving 6 bases between the germline ends. The CDR3 is 13 residues long. Germline V lookup: CDR1 SNHLY, CDR2 FYNNEI.